The text below deals with one T cell receptor beta chain. The entry originates in a study of technical replicates of blood from a few donors. This CDR3 spans 15 amino acids. Per germline, CDR1 MDHEN and CDR2 SYDVKM. Trimming cost V 4 bases and J 0 bases; bases outside gene matches: 2. Measured with immunoSEQ multiplex PCR; TCRdb has only the in-frame clones, and not every one. The sample lists around 12,000 clones; almost 95% were seen once. Sequencing was done on a sample of PBMCs. This chain uses TRBV28 with TRBJ2-7; 11 nucleotides match TRBD1. The sequence came from a human donor in good health. The CDR3 DNA reads as TGTGCCAGCAGTTGGGGACAGGGGGTCTCCTACGAGCAGTACTTC. It is translated as CASSWGQGVSYEQYF.